The 3 T cell receptor beta chains given below trace back to one sample, sequenced in a study of blood T cell repertoires in COVID-19. Clones were sequenced by immunoSEQ multiplex PCR, and TCRdb holds only the in-frame ones, with some missing. The sample lists approximately 190,000 clones, around 84% occurring once. Sequences were obtained from PBMCs or T cells enriched from blood (not recorded which). These receptors originate from a woman aged 25 to 39 who had been exposed to COVID-19.

This chain connects TRBV7-9 to TRBJ1-3; possible D gene TRBD1, 6 bases. V lost 3 bases, J lost 2 bases, and 17 bases lay in between. The germline V gene encodes CDR1 SEHNR and CDR2 FQNEAQ (reference sequence). The CDR3 contains 17 residues. DNA for the CDR3: TGTGCCAGCAGCTTTACCCAGGGGCTTTCTACTGGAAACACCATATATTTT. The encoded protein is CASSFTQGLSTGNTIYF.

The CDR3 here is CASSQGTSDPQYF. In DNA, the CDR3 is TGCGCCAGCAGCCAAGGGACTAGTGATCCGCAGTATTTT. The genes are TRBV4-3 and TRBJ2-3; 7 bases agree with TRBD2. The V gene's germline CDR1 is LGHNA and CDR2 YSLEER. V lost 1 base and J lost 10; bases outside the gene matches: 5. The CDR3 has 13 amino acids.

The V gene is TRBV27, the J gene TRBJ2-6; D remains ambiguous. This CDR3 is built from 16 residues. The ends were cut back, 2 bases at V and 1 base at J, with 9 bases in the middle. Germline V lookup: CDR1 MNHEY, CDR2 SMNVEV (reference sequence). In DNA, the CDR3 is TGTGCCAGCAGTTTAGTCAGTCAATCTGGGGCCAACGTCCTGACTTTC. It yields the protein CASSLVSQSGANVLTF.